This T cell receptor (beta chain) emerged from a study of blood T cell repertoires in COVID-19. Turning to the study itself: The cDNA or gDNA used as material had been derived from T cells, B-cell-depleted T cells, or PBMCs.

Germline CDR1 reads MDHEN; CDR2 reads SYDVKM. V lost 7 bases and J 0 bases, leaving 12 bases between the germline ends. The CDR3 loop spans 15 amino acids. In this sample, this clone turned up a few times. Original handling: Estimation of nucleated cell counts relied on the amplification of reference gene primers. Repertoires were generated with immunoSEQ multiplex PCR, while TCRdb's copy carries only in-frame clones and drops some. D and trimming come from the DNA, and the V and J calls and clone size come from that table. The sample lists about 66,000 clones, around nine tenths seen once, with approximately 3.5% in the top ten.

This chain uses TRBV28 with TRBJ1-4; tentatively, D is TRBD1 (5 bases). Sequencing input: peripheral blood. This TCR came from a man in his 70s with acute or convalescent COVID-19. The CDR3 loop is CASTPGGATNEKLFF. In nucleotides, the CDR3 is TGTGCCAGCACCCCCGGGGGTGCAACTAATGAAAAACTGTTTTTT.